The T cell receptor (beta chain) under discussion was sequenced for a study of blood T cell repertoires in COVID-19. Study-level information: There were acute and convalescent COVID-19 samples, and they came from the United States, Italy and Spain.

Looked up from germline, CDR1 is SQVTM and CDR2 is ANQGSEA. V lost 7 bases and J lost 6; bases outside the gene matches: 8. The CDR3 runs to 13 residues. Original methodology: Nucleated cell counts were estimated from reference gene primer amplification. TCRdb keeps only in-frame clones here, not all; method: immunoSEQ multiplex PCR. V and J calls plus clone size are reproduced from that table; the DNA served to infer D and trimming. The sample gives around 260,000 clones, 80% to 90% of which show up once; 4.1% is in the top ten. The chain joins TRBV29-1 to TRBJ2-3, with 9 bases identical to TRBD1. Material for sequencing was PBMCs or T cells enriched from blood (not recorded which). The clonotype comes from a young man with acute COVID-19. The CDR3 DNA reads as TGCAGCGCCGCAACAGGGGGCAGGGATACGCAGTATTTT. Encoded protein: CSAATGGRDTQYF.